This TCR beta chain was obtained from a study of neurological immune-mediated disorders. TCRdb recomputed calls from the 5' RACE reads with MiXCR, one row per CDR3 protein. There are about 90,000 distinct CDR3 sequences in the sample; around 14% occur only once, and 5% lies in the top ten. The time point: longitudinal time-point 2. This clonotype has a count of ten or more. V gave up 2 bases and J gave up 2 bases; unmatched junction bases: 2. In germline, CDR1 is MNHEY, CDR2 SVGAGI. This CDR3 has 15 amino acids. The source of this sequence is a female donor with HTLV-1-associated myelopathy (HAM/TSP). Source material: PBMCs. The V gene is TRBV6-5, the J gene TRBJ2-7; 11 nucleotides match TRBD2. This CDR3 reads CASSYAGLAAYEQYF. The CDR3 region has the DNA TGTGCCAGCAGTTACGCGGGACTAGCGGCCTACGAGCAGTACTTC.